Given below is one T cell receptor beta chain in context. Its antigen is currently unknown. The data were produced by immunoSEQ multiplex PCR, yet TCRdb's version contains in-frame clones alone and is incomplete. This sample has some 36,000 clones, with approximately 90% found just once. This sample stems from a study of T cells in localized non-small cell lung cancer. Study-wide findings and caveats: Of the tissues analyzed, uninvolved adjacent lung showed maximal T cell clonality, greater than tumor. Elevated circulating T cell density in blood was associated with longer overall survival.

Germline V lookup: CDR1 SNHLY, CDR2 FYNNEI. Trimming removed 5 bases at V and 2 bases at J, with 16 bases between. The CDR3 contains 16 residues. V and J are TRBV2 and TRBJ2-1, with a tentative D call TRBD2 (6 bases). This receptor was taken from a male donor older than 55 with stage II lung adenocarcinoma. Specimen: peripheral blood mononuclear cells, collected before any cancer treatment. Written as DNA, the CDR3 is TGTGCCAGCAGTTGGGGGTCGGGCGGGACCTACAATGAGCAGTTCTTC. It yields the protein CASSWGSGGTYNEQFF.